The clone carrying this T cell receptor (beta chain) was seen more than once but under ten times. The TCR beta CDR3 regions underwent amplification from RNA transcripts. Following a first-round RT-PCR that used HTBI primers, a second-round multiplex PCR was carried out. In TCRdb, the multiplex PCR reads were re-called with MiXCR into one record per CDR3 protein. The data contain about 550,000 distinct CDR3 sequences, just under 40% of them seen just once; the ten biggest clones take up 4% to 5%. The record originates from a study of Graves' ophthalmopathy and Graves' hyperthyroidism. CDR1 is SNHLY, CDR2 FYNNEI, per germline. The CDR3 is made up of 13 amino acids. V shed 8 bases and J shed 3 bases, with 10 bases lying between them.

The sequence came from an adult man with Graves' hyperthyroidism. The chain recombines TRBV2 with TRBJ2-2, with D unresolved. Sequenced input: peripheral blood or thyroid tissue (not recorded which). The CDR3: CASRNFDTGELFF. CDR3 DNA: TGTGCCAGCCGGAATTTTGACACCGGGGAGCTGTTTTTT.